A single sample gave rise to the 22 T cell receptor beta chains below, sequenced in a study of shared clonotypes between healthy human individuals. Here immunoSEQ multiplex PCR was the method, and the copy in TCRdb shows in-frame clones only, minus some. The table lists hundreds of thousands of clones, roughly three quarters of them singletons. Specimen: PBMCs. The receptors here all came from a woman in her 40s in good health. Some clones in this sample may be carry-over from other donors' samples.

This chain uses TRBV7-9 with TRBJ1-1, with unresolved D. The germline CDR1 and CDR2 sequences are SEHNR and FQNEAQ (reference sequence). V was pared by 5 bases and J by 11 bases, with 15 bases between. This CDR3 is 12 amino acids long. DNA of the CDR3: TGTGCCAGCAGCCCCGACGAGGGTACGGCTTTCTTT. Amino acid sequence: CASSPDEGTAFF.

CDR3 DNA sequence: TGCGCCAGCAGCCCCGACTCAGGGACCCAGCCCCAGCATTTT. Amino acid sequence: CASSPDSGTQPQHF. The chain carries TRBV5-1 and TRBJ1-5; TRBD1 is a possible D gene (5 bases). The ends were cut back, 4 bases at V and 7 bases at J, with 15 bases in the middle. The germline CDR1 and CDR2 sequences are SGHRS and YFSETQ. The CDR3 spans 14 residues.

The chain carries TRBV4-2 and TRBJ2-2, with D unclear. Trimming removed 7 bases at V and 2 bases at J, with 2 bases between. This CDR3 spans 11 amino acids. Germline CDR1 and CDR2: LGHNA and YNFKEQ. CDR3 in amino acids: CASTNTGELFF. The CDR3 DNA reads TGTGCCAGCACTAACACCGGGGAGCTGTTTTTT.

The chain combines TRBV7-9 with TRBJ2-3; 8 bases map to TRBD2. From germline, CDR1 is SEHNR and CDR2 FQNEAQ (reference sequence). V lost 4 bases, J lost 2 bases, and 5 bases stayed unmatched. The CDR3 loop spans 15 amino acids. The CDR3, as DNA: TGTGCCAGCAGCTCAAGGACTAGCAACACAGATACGCAGTATTTT. This encodes CASSSRTSNTDTQYF.

The chain has TRBV28 and TRBJ1-2; no clear D gene. Germline-derived CDR1 and CDR2 are MDHEN and SYDVKM. This CDR3 region has 11 residues. V was pared by 3 bases and J by 5 bases, with 4 bases between. The CDR3: CASSLAYGYTF. The CDR3 DNA is TGTGCCAGCAGTTTGGCTTATGGCTACACCTTC.

The chain has TRBV6-1 and TRBJ1-4; D is undetermined. Trimming removed 7 bases from V and 9 bases from J, with 18 bases in between. The CDR3 is 14 residues long. The V gene's germline CDR1 is MNHNS and CDR2 SASEGT. CDR3 in amino acids: CASKTSGEFQKLFF. For the CDR3, the DNA is TGTGCCAGCAAGACGTCAGGCGAGTTCCAAAAACTGTTTTTT.

This clone showed up just once. The V gene is TRBV19, the J gene TRBJ1-5; weak D call: TRBD1 (5 bases). The CDR3 sequence is 14 residues long. Trimming shortened V by 3 bases and J by 8 bases, and 14 bases separated the two germline ends. Germline V gene lookup returns CDR1 LNHDA and CDR2 SQIVND (reference sequence). The CDR3 here is CASSIPGTQKPQHF. CDR3 sequence (DNA): TGTGCCAGTAGTATTCCGGGGACCCAAAAGCCCCAGCATTTT. The whole variable domain, remainder taken from reference TRBV19 and TRBJ1-5, is DGGITQSPKYLFRKEGQNVTLSCEQNLNHDAMYWYRQDPGQGLRLIYYSQIVNDFQKGDIAEGYSVSREKKESFPLTVTSAQKNPTAFYLCASSIPGTQKPQHFGDGTRLSIL.

The gene calls are TRBV7-9 and TRBJ2-3; D gene ambiguous. V was clipped by 2 bases and J by 1 base, with 7 bases between them. The CDR3 is 14 residues long. Germline CDR1 reads SEHNR; CDR2 reads FQNEAQ (reference sequence). This CDR3 is CASSLSTGTDTQYF. The CDR3, as DNA: TGTGCCAGCAGCTTAAGCACAGGCACAGATACGCAGTATTTT.

This CDR3 is CASSVVGTHYYEQYF. For the CDR3, the DNA is TGTGCCAGCAGCGTAGTGGGAACCCACTACTACGAGCAGTACTTC. V gene TRBV11-2 combines with J gene TRBJ2-7; D gene unclear. V was trimmed by 5 bases and J by 3 bases, leaving 17 bases between them. The CDR3 is 15 amino acids. Germline CDR1 is SGHAT and CDR2 is FQNNGV.

This chain connects TRBV30 to TRBJ2-1, with 7 bases lining up with TRBD2. Germline-derived CDR1 and CDR2 are GTSNPN and SVGIG (reference sequence). There are 15 residues in the CDR3. J gave up 5 bases and V 3 bases, and 10 bases lay outside the gene matches. In DNA, the CDR3 is TGTGCCTGGAGGCCCCAGTGGGGGAGGGACAATGAGCAGTTCTTC. It yields the protein CAWRPQWGRDNEQFF. The full variable domain, its missing parts supplied by reference TRBV30 and TRBJ2-1, is SQTIHQWPATLVQPVGSPLSLECTVEGTSNPNLYWYRQAAGRGLQLLFYSVGIGQISSEVPQNLSASRPQDRQFILSSKKLLLSDSGFYLCAWRPQWGRDNEQFFGPGTRLTVL.

J is TRBJ2-7 and V is TRBV5-1; 9 bases are shared with TRBD1. This CDR3 is built from 15 residues. Germline CDR1 and CDR2: SGHRS and YFSETQ. The trim removed 3 bases at V and 4 bases at J, leaving 8 bases unmatched. DNA of the CDR3: TGCGCCAGCAGCTCGACGATACAGGGGGCTTACGAGCAGTACTTC. This codes for CASSSTIQGAYEQYF.

The V and J genes are TRBV6-1 and TRBJ1-2; D is unresolved. Germline CDR1 reads MNHNS; CDR2 reads SASEGT. The CDR3 loop spans 13 amino acids. The V end lost 4 bases, the J end lost 6 bases, and 12 bases lay between the germline ends. CDR3 amino acids: CASSGGPGNGYTF. CDR3 sequence (DNA): TGTGCCAGCAGTGGAGGGCCAGGTAATGGCTACACCTTC.

The rearrangement links TRBV2 to TRBJ1-1; D may be TRBD1 (5 bases). Per the germline V gene, CDR1 is SNHLY and CDR2 is FYNNEI. CDR3 length equals 15 residues. V lost 2 bases and J lost 3, with 13 bases in between. DNA for the CDR3: TGTGCCAGCAGTGAACGGAGGGGAGGTGACACTGAAGCTTTCTTT. Residues: CASSERRGGDTEAFF.

Only one count was recorded for this clone. The chain has TRBV11-2 and TRBJ2-7; maybe TRBD1 (6 bases). The V end was cut by 5 bases, the J end by 7 bases, with 12 bases between. The CDR3 has 12 amino acids. Germline V lookup: CDR1 SGHAT, CDR2 FQNNGV. This chain's CDR3 is CASSLTGKEQYF. CDR3 coding DNA: TGTGCCAGCAGCCTAACAGGGAAGGAGCAGTACTTC.

Only one count was recorded for this clone. The chain links TRBV10-3 to TRBJ2-4, with D tentatively TRBD2 (6 bases). Per germline, CDR1 ENHRY and CDR2 SYGVKD. V lost 0 bases, J lost 5 bases, and 14 bases lay in between. CDR3 size: 16 residues. CDR3 loop: CAISESEAGTENIQYF. CDR3 nucleotide sequence: TGTGCCATCAGTGAGTCGGAAGCAGGGACTGAAAACATTCAGTACTTC.

This clone was observed a single time. The rearrangement uses TRBV30 and TRBJ1-1, with a tentative D call TRBD1 (5 bases). The ends were cut back, 7 bases at V and 5 bases at J, with 17 bases in the middle. Germline V gene lookup returns CDR1 GTSNPN and CDR2 SVGIG (reference sequence). CDR3 length: 13 amino acids. CDR3 in amino acids: CASETQGATEAFF. CDR3 sequence (DNA): TGTGCCTCCGAAACGCAGGGAGCTACTGAAGCTTTCTTT.

This chain connects TRBV27 to TRBJ1-2; D unresolved. Trimming pared 3 bases from V and 2 bases from J, leaving 7 bases between. CDR3 length: 13 amino acids. Germline lookup yields CDR1 MNHEY and CDR2 SMNVEV (reference sequence). Written as DNA, the CDR3 is TGTGCCAGCAGTTTGGGCAACAACTATGGCTACACCTTC. This codes for CASSLGNNYGYTF.

The V gene is TRBV5-1, the J gene TRBJ2-2; unclear D gene. V lost 2 bases and J lost 4, with 15 bases in between. Germline assignment: CDR1 SGHRS and CDR2 YFSETQ. This CDR3 is built from 16 residues. In nucleotides, the CDR3 is TGCGCCAGCAGCTTTCTTACCGGTACATCCACCGGGGAGCTGTTTTTT. It encodes CASSFLTGTSTGELFF. Full variable domain (rest looked up from reference TRBV5-1 and TRBJ2-2): KAGVTQTPRYLIKTRGQQVTLSCSPISGHRSVSWYQQTPGQGLQFLFEYFSETQRNKGNFPGRFSGRQFSNSRSEMNVSTLELGDSALYLCASSFLTGTSTGELFFGEGSRLTVL.

The rearrangement joins TRBV9 to TRBJ2-2, with TRBD1 as a possible D gene (7 bases). Germline assignment: CDR1 SGDLS and CDR2 YYNGEE. The V gene lost 3 bases and the J gene lost 5 bases, with 17 bases spanning the gap. The CDR3 runs 16 residues. CDR3 sequence: CASSGVRDRQTGELFF. The DNA of the CDR3 is TGTGCCAGCAGCGGAGTGCGGGACAGACAAACCGGGGAGCTGTTTTTT.

The chain recombines TRBV6-1 with TRBJ2-2; D remains ambiguous. The length of the CDR3 is 16 residues. V was shortened by 1 base and J by 3 bases, with 12 bases between the two germline ends. The V gene's germline CDR1 is MNHNS and CDR2 SASEGT. CDR3 nucleotides: TGTGCCAGCAGTGAAGGTTGGAGCCGAGACACCGGGGAGCTGTTTTTT. Its translation is CASSEGWSRDTGELFF.

The genes are TRBV7-9 and TRBJ2-3; TRBD2 is a possible D gene (7 bases). V was cut by 4 bases and J by 4 bases, with 21 bases left in between. Germline loops: CDR1 SEHNR, CDR2 FQNEAQ (reference sequence). This CDR3 region has 17 residues. The chain's CDR3 is CASSSLGLGGNPDTQYF. The DNA for the CDR3 is TGTGCCAGCAGCTCCCTTGGACTAGGGGGAAACCCAGATACGCAGTATTTT.

This clone was found once. This sequence joins TRBV11-3 and TRBJ2-1; 7 bases agree with TRBD2. This CDR3 has 14 residues. CDR1 is SGHNT and CDR2 is YENEEA in the germline V gene. Trimming removed 0 bases from V and 9 bases from J; junction bases left unmatched: 5. The CDR3 loop reads CASSLDRGGSEQFF. CDR3 bases: TGTGCCAGCAGCTTAGATAGGGGCGGGAGTGAGCAGTTCTTC.